This entry is about one TCR beta chain. What it recognizes is unknown. In germline, CDR1 is SNHLY, CDR2 FYNNEI. V was clipped by 7 bases and J by 6 bases, with 13 bases between them. There are 14 residues in the CDR3. This specimen comes from a study of human T cells and chemical hapten exposure. Study results and limitations: TCRs exceeding 1 in 1000 frequency stayed unchanged with DPC sensitization.

TCRdb processed the RACE reads anew with MiXCR; each CDR3 protein has one entry. The data contain over 55,000 distinct CDR3 sequences, more than 9.5% of them seen just once; the ten biggest clones take up approximately 1.5%. Time point described: patch test 3, about 24 weeks after DPC sensitization. As to treatment: therapeutic diphenylcyclopropenone sensitization with weekly scalp DPC. The study enrolled 18 to 70-year-old alopecia patients suitable for DPC. Here the sequenced sample was whole blood, taken in connection with sensitization to the hapten diphenylcyclopropenone (DPC). This clonotype was sampled from a woman between 45 and 60 years old with alopecia areata. Some clones in this sample may be carry-over from other donors' samples. The chain combines TRBV2 with TRBJ1-6; D unresolved. CDR3 nucleotides: TGTGCCAGCATCCCTGGCCCTACTAATTCACCCCTCCACTTT. Translation gives CASIPGPTNSPLHF.